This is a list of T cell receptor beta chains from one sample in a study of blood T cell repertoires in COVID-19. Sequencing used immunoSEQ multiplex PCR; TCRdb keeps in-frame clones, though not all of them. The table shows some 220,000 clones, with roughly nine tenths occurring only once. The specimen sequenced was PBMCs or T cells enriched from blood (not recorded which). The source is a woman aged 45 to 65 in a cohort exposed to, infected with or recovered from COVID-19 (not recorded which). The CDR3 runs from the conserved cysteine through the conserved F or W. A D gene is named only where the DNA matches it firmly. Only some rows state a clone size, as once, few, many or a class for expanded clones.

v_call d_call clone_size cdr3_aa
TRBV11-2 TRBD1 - CASSQLPRSGTGTGELFF
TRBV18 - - CASSLDGGYGYTF
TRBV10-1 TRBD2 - CASSDGLAGDLGTQYF
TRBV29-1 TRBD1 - CSVALTGTGGETQYF
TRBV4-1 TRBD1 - CASSQGQGAITEAFF
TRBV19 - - CASSGGVENTGELFF
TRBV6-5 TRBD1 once CASSYEGANNEQFF
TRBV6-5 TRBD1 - CASRLTGDYGYTF
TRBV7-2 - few CASSSVSGNYGYTF
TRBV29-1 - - CSVEVGSGLAGGYTF
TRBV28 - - CASSRGVYGYTF
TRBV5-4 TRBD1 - CASSFDRGGGETQYF
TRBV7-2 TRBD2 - CASSLSVGGAQSVGTQYF
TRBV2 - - CASSDSGVNTEAFF
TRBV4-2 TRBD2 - CASSQGLAGGNEQFF
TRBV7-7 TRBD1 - CASSRAVTGVETQYF